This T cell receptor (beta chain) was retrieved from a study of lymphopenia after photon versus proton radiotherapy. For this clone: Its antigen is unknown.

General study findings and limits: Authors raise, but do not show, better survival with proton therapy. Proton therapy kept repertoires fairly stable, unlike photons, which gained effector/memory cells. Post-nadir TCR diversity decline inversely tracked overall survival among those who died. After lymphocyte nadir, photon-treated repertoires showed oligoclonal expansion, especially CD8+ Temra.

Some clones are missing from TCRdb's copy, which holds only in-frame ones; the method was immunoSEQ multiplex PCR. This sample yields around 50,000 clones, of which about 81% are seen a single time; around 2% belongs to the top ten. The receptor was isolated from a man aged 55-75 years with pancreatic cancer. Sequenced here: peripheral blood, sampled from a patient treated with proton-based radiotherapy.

CDR3 DNA sequence: TGTGCCACCAGCAGATACGGGACAGGGGGTTTCGAAAAACTGTTTTTT. This sequence encodes CATSRYGTGGFEKLFF. The V and J genes are TRBV15 and TRBJ1-4; 11 bases match TRBD1. The V gene end was trimmed by 2 bases and the J gene end by 8 bases; junction bases not matched to a gene: 7. In germline, CDR1 is LNHNV, CDR2 YYDKDF (reference sequence). This CDR3 is 16 amino acids long. Full variable domain (remainder filled in from reference TRBV15 and TRBJ1-4): DAMVIQNPRYQVTQFGKPVTLSCSQTLNHNVMYWYQQKSSQAPKLLFHYYDKDFNNEADTPDNFQSRRPNTSFCFLDIRSPGLGDTAMYLCATSRYGTGGFEKLFFGSGTQLSVL.